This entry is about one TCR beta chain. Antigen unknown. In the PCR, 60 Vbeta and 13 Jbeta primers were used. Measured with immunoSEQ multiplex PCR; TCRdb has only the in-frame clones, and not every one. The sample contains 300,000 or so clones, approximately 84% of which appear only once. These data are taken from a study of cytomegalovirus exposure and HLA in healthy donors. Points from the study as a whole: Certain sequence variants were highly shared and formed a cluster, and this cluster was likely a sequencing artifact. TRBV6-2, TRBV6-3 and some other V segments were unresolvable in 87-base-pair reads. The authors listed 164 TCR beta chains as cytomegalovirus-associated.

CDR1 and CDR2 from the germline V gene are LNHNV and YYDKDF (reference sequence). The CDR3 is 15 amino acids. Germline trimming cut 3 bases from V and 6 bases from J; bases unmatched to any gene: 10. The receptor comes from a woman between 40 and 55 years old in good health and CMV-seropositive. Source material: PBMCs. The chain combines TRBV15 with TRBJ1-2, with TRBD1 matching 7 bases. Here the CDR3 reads CATSRDEGGGNGYTF. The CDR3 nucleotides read TGTGCCACCAGCAGGGACGAAGGAGGGGGCAATGGCTACACCTTC. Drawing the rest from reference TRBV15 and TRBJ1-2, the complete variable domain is DAMVIQNPRYQVTQFGKPVTLSCSQTLNHNVMYWYQQKSSQAPKLLFHYYDKDFNNEADTPDNFQSRRPNTSFCFLDIRSPGLGDTAMYLCATSRDEGGGNGYTFGSGTRLTVV.